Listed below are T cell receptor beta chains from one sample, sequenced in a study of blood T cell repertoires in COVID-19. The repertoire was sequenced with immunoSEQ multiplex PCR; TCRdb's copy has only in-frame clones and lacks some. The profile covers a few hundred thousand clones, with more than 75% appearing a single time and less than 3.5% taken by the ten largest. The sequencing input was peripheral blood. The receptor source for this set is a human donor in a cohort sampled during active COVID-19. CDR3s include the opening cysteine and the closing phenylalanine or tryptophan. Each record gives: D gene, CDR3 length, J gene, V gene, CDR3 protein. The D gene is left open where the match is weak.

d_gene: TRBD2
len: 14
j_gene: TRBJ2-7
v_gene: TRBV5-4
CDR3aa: CASSPQRGGGEQYF

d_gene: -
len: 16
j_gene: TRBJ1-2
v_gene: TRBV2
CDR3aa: CASSEWYSPGNYGYTF

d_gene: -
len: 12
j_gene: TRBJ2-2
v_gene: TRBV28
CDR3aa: CASSPFGGELFF

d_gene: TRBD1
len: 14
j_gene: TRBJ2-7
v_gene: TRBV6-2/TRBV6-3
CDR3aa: CASSYSDRGSGQYF

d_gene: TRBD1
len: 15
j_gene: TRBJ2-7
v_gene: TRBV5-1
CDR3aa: CASSLQGQGPYEQYF

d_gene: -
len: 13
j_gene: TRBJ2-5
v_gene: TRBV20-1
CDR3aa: CSASLSGLRTQYF

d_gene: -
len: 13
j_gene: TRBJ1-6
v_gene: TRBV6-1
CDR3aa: CASSEALPGQLHF

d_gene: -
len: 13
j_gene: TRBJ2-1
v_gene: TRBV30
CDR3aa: CAHHGPGGNEQFF

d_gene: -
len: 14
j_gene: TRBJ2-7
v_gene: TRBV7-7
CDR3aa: CASSLAGESGEQYF

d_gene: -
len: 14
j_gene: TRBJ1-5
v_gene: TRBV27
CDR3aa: CASSSLGGNQPQHF

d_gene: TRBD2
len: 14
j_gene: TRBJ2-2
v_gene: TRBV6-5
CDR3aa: CASRGLAGGGELFF

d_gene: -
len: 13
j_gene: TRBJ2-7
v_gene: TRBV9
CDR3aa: CASSVAGSHEQYF

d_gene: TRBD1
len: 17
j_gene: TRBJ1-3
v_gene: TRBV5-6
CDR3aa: CASSLVWDSDSGNTIYF

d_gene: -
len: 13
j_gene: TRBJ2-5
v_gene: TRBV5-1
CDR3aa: CASTQGWRETQYF

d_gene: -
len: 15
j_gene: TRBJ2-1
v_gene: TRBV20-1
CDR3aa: CSASEGSLDTNEQFF

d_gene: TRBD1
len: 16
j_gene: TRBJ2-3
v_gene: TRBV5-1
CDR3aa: CASSATSGQGTDTQYF

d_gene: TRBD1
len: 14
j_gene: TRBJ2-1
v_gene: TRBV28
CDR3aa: CASSKGTETNEQFF

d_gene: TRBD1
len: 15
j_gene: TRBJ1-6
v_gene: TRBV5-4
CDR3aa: CASSPLQGSGSPLHF

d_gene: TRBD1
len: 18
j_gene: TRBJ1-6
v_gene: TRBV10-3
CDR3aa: CAISERLPGTGGNSPLHF

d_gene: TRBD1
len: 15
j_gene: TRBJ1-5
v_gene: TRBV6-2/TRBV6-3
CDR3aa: CASNPGGQGTQPQHF

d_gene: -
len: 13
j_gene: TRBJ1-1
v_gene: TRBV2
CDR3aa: CASSGQGDTEAFF

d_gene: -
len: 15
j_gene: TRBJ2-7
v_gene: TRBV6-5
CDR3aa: CASSPQQGVTGEQYF

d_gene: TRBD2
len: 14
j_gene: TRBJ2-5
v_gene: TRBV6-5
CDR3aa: CASSKLAGIETQYF

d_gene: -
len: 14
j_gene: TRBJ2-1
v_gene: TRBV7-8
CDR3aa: CASSQRASPYEQFF

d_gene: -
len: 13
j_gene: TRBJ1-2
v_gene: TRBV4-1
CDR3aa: CASSQQADYGYTF

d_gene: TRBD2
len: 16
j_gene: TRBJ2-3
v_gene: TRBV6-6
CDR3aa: CASSYSVASGTDTQYF

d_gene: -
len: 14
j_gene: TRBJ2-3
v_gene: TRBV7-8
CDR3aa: CASSLGRDTDTQYF

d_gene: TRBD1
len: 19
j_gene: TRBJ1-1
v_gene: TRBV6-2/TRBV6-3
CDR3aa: CASSYRWMGDRGPGTEAFF